This TCR beta chain originates from a study of T cells after yellow fever vaccination. General study results and limits: The CD4 and CD8 compartments had a small share of their clonotypes in common.

This clonotype was seen a handful of times. 5'RACE template switching generated TCR cDNA, adding a universal primer site and UMIs. TCRdb processed the 5' RACE reads anew with MiXCR; each CDR3 protein has one entry. The sample has about 52,000 distinct CDR3 sequences, more than 6.5% seen once. Germline CDR1 and CDR2: SGHAT and FQNNGV. Trimming left V 1 base short and J 0 bases short, with 6 bases between. The CDR3 spans 15 residues. Here the sequenced sample was CD8+ T cells not binding an NS4B(214-222) dextramer, sorted from PBMCs, taken roughly 47 days after the first yellow fever vaccination. The sequence was obtained from a man aged 18 to 30 who received the YFV17D yellow fever vaccine. This chain links TRBV11-2 with TRBJ1-4; D is undetermined. Written as DNA, the CDR3 is TGTGCCAGCAGCTTAGGAGTTGCAACTAATGAAAAACTGTTTTTT. Residues: CASSLGVATNEKLFF.